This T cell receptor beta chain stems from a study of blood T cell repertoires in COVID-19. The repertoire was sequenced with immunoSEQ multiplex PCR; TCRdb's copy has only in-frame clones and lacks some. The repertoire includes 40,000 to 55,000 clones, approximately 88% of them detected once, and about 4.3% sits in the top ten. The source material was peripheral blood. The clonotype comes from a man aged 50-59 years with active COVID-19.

CDR3 residues: CASSEMASGGDTQYF. Here the CDR3 DNA reads TGTGCCAGCAGTGAAATGGCTAGCGGGGGGGATACGCAGTATTTT. The chain employs TRBV2 and TRBJ2-3, with 11 positions matching TRBD2. CDR1 is SNHLY and CDR2 is FYNNEI in the germline V gene. J gave up 6 bases and V 2 bases, and 4 bases lay outside the gene matches. This CDR3 comprises 15 residues.